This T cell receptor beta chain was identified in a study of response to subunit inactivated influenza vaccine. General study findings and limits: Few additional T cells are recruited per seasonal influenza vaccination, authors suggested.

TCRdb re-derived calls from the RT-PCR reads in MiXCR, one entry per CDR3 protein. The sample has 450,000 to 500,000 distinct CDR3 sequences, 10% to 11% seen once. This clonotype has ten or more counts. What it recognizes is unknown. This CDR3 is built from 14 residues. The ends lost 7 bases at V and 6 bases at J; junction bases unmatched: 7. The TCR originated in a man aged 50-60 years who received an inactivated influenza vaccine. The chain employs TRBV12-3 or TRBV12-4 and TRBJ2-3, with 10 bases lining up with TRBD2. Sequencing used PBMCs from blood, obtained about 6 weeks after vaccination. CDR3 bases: TGTGCCAGCAACAGACTAGCGGGTTTGGATACGCAGTATTTT. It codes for CASNRLAGLDTQYF.